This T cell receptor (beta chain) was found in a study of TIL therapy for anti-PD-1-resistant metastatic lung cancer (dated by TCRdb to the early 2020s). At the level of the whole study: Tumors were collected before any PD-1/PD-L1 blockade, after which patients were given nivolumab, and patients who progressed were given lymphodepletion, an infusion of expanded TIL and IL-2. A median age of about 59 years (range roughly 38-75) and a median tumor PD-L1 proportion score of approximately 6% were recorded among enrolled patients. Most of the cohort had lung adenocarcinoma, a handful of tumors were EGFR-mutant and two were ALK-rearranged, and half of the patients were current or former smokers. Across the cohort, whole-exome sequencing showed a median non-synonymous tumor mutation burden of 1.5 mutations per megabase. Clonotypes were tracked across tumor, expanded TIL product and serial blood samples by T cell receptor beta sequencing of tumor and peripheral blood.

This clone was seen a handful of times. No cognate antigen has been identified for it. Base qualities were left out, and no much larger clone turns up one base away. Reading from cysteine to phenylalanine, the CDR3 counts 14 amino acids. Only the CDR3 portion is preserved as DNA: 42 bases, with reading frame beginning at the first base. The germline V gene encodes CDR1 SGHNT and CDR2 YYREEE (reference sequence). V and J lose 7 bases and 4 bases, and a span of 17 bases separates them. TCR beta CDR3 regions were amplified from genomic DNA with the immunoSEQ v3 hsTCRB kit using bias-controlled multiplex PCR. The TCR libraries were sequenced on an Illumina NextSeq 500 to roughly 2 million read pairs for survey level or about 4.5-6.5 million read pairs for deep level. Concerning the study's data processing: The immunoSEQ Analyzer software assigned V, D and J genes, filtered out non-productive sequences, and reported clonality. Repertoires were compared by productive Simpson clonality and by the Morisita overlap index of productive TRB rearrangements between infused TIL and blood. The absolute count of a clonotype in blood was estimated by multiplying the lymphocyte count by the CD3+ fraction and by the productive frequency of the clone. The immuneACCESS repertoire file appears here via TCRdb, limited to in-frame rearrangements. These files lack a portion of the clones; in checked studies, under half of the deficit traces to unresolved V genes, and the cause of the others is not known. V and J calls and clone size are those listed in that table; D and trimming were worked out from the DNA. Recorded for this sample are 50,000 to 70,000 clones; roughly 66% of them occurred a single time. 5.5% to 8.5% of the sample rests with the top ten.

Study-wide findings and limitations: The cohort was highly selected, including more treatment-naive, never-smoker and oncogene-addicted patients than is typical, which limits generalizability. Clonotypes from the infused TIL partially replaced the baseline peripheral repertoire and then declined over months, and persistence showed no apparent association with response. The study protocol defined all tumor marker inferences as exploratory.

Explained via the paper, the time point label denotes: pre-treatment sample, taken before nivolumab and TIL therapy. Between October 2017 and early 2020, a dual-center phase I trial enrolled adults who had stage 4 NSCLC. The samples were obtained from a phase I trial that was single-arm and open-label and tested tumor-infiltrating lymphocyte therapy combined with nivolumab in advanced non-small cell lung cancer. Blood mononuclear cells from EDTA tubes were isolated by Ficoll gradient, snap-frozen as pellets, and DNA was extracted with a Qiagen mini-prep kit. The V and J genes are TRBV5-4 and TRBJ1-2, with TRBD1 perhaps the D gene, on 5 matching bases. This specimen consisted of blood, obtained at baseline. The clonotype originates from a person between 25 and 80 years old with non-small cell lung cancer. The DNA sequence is TGTGCCAGCCACGGGGGGTCGGGGCGCTATGGCTACACCTTC. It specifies CASHGGSGRYGYTF.